This T cell receptor (beta chain) was sequenced for a study of CD8+ T cells in alopecia areata. Study-level information: Patients received oral tofacitinib, 5 to 10 mg twice daily, for moderate-to-severe alopecia areata. Study results and limitations: In scalp and blood during tofacitinib, many expanded lesional clones persisted.

Treatment described: oral pan-JAK inhibitor, 5-10 mg twice daily. It was cDNA, reverse transcribed from extracted RNA, that served as the sequencing template. Using immunoSEQ multiplex PCR, the repertoire was profiled, and TCRdb retains in-frame clones only, with some absent. The data hold some 130,000 clones, with 53% observed a single time. V was pared by 4 bases and J by 5 bases, with 14 bases between. This CDR3 has 13 residues. Germline values: CDR1 GTSNPN, CDR2 SVGIG (reference sequence). This clone was observed a handful of times. The antigen remains unidentified. The sequence was collected from a human donor with alopecia areata. The sample in question was CD4+ T cells sorted from blood, obtained at week 4, from a patient treated with tofacitinib. This rearrangement joins TRBV30 to TRBJ1-2; D is undetermined. CDR3: CAWTLAGPYGYTF. The CDR3 region has the DNA TGTGCCTGGACCTTAGCCGGGCCTTATGGCTACACCTTC.